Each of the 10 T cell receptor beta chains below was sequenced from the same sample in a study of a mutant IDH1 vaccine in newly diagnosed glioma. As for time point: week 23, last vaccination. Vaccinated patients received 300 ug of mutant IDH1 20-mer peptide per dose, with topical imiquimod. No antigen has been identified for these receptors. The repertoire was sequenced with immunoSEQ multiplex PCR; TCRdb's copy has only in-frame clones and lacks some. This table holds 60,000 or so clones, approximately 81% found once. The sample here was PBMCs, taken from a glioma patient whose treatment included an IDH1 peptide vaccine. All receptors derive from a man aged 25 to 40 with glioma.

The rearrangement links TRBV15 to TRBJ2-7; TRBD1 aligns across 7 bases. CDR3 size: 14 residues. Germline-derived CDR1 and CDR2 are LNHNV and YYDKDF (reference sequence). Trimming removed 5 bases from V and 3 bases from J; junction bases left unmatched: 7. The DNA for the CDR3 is TGTGCCACCAGCTTAAGGGACAGAGTCTACGAGCAGTACTTC. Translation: CATSLRDRVYEQYF.

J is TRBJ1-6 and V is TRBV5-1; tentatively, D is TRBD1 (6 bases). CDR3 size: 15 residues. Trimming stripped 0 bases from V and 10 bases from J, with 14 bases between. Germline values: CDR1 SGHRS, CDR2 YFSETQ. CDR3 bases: TGCGCCAGCAGCTTGGATCCGGGGGCGAGCTCACCCCTCCACTTT. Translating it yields CASSLDPGASSPLHF.

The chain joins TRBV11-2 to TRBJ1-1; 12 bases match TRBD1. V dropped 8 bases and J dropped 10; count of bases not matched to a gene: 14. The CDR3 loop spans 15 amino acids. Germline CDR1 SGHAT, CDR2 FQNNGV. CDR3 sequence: CASLITRDRGLRAFF. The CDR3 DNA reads TGTGCCAGCTTAATTACCCGGGACAGGGGGCTGCGAGCTTTCTTT.

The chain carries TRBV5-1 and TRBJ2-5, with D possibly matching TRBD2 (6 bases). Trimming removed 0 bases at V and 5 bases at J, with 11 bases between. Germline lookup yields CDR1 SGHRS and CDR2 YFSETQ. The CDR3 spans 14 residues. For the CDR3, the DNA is TGCGCCAGCAGCTTGGCGGGCGGGGTGGAGACCCAGTACTTC. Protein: CASSLAGGVETQYF.

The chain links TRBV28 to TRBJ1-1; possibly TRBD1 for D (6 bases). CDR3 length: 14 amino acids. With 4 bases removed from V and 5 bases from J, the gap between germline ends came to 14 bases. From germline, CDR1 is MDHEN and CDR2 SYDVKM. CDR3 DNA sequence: TGTGCCAGCAGTTCATACACAGGGCGGACTGAAGCTTTCTTT. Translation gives CASSSYTGRTEAFF. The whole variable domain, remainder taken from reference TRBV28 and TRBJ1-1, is DVKVTQSSRYLVKRTGEKVFLECVQDMDHENMFWYRQDPGLGLRLIYFSYDVKMKEKGDIPEGYSVSREKKERFSLILESASTNQTSMYLCASSSYTGRTEAFFGQGTRLTVV.

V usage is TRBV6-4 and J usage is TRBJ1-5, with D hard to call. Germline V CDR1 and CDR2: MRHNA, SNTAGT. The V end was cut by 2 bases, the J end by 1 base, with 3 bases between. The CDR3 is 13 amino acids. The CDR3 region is CASSDRSNQPQHF. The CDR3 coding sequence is TGTGCCAGCAGTGACAGAAGCAATCAGCCCCAGCATTTT.

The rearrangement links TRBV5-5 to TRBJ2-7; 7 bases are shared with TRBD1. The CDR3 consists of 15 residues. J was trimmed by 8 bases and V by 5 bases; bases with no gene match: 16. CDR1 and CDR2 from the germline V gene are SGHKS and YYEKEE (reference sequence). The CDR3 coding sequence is TGTGCCAGCAGACATCCCGGGACAGCAACCTCTCAGCAGTACTTC. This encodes CASRHPGTATSQQYF.

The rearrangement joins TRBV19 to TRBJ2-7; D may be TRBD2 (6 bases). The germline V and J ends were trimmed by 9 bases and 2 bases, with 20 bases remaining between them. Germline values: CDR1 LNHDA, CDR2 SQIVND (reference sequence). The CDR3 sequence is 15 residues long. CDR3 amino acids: CASANPSGGTYEQYF. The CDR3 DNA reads TGTGCCAGCGCAAACCCATCTGGGGGGACCTACGAGCAGTACTTC.

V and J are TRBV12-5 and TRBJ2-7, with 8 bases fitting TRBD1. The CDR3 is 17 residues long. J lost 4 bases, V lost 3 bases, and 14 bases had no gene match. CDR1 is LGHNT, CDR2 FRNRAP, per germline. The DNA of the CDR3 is TGTGCTAGTGGTTTCCAAACTAAGACAGGGGCATCGTACGAGCAGTACTTC. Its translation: CASGFQTKTGASYEQYF.

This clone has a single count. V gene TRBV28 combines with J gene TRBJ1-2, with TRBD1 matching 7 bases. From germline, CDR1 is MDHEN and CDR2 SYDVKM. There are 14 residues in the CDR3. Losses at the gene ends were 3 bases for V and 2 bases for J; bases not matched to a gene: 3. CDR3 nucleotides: TGTGCCAGCAGTTTCGTACAGGGGAACTATGGCTACACCTTC. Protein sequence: CASSFVQGNYGYTF.